This section outlines one TCR beta chain sequence together with its context. The antigen remains undetermined. This entry is derived from a study of T-cell memory formation after mild COVID-19. The overall study: Clustering of TCRs was largely donor specific.

TCRdb re-called the 5' RACE reads with MiXCR, one entry per CDR3 protein. Among 190,000 or so distinct CDR3 sequences listed, about 20% were seen once. Study results and caveats: The pre-infection memory compartment contained some responding clones, suggesting cross-reactive memory joined. Clones that contracted from day 15 to 85 had balanced CD4/CD8; later expanders were CD4+ biased.

Sequencing was performed on PBMCs or a T cell subset sorted from them (not recorded which). The sequence was obtained from an adult woman who had mild COVID-19 (a few samples of this study predate the infection). Cell type and time point are not known.

CDR3 protein: CASSYGTGEDTQYF. For the CDR3, the DNA is TGTGCCAGCAGCTACGGGACAGGGGAAGATACGCAGTATTTT. The rearrangement uses TRBV7-3 and TRBJ2-3; TRBD1 aligns across 10 bases. Per the germline V gene, CDR1 is SGHTA and CDR2 is FQGTGA. V dropped 4 bases and J dropped 5; count of bases not matched to a gene: 3. This CDR3 region has 14 residues.